This TCR beta chain was obtained from a study of blood T cell repertoires in COVID-19 (dated by TCRdb to about 2020). Regarding the research as a whole: Samples from collaborators originated in the United States, Italy and Spain and spanned both the acute and convalescent phases of COVID-19. Nearly every sample came with metadata listing a de-identified subject ID, COVID-19 status, age in years and sex. The dataset comprised deeply sampled blood TCRbeta repertoires from subjects exposed to, actively infected with, or recovered from COVID-19. The repertoires were released in a freely available public database intended as a resource for research on the immune response to SARS-CoV-2. The samples were drawn from the first 160 participants of the ongoing ImmuneRACE study and from 950 to 1,500 subjects provided by 6 global collaborators. Where available, HLA class I and class II types were taken from metadata supplied by the sample provider and were not determined by assay-based typing. The prospective study material was composed of cDNA or gDNA derived from T cells, B-cell-depleted T cells, or PBMCs.

General conclusions and limits of the study: Clinical and demographic metadata were provided uncurated, with the amount varying by source and participant.

This clone is termed medium-sized (0.01 to 0.1%). Its specific antigen is unknown. No qualities accompany the bases; no much larger clone lies one base away. Other DNA sequences from this sample encode an identical CDR3 as well. V is reduced by 5 bases and J by 6 bases, leaving a spacing of 8 bases between them. Inclusive of the bounding cysteine and phenylalanine, the CDR3 is 12 residues long. Only CDR3 DNA remains: 36 bases, in frame from the first base. TCRbeta CDR3 regions were amplified from genomic DNA using the immunoSEQ Assay, a bias-controlled multiplex PCR. Turning to the authors' computational methods: Within the assay, amplification of reference gene primers was used to estimate how many nucleated cells each sample contained. To quantify the absolute abundance of each unique TCRbeta CDR3 rearrangement, sequence reads were collapsed and filtered. For each sample, productive Simpson clonality was calculated by taking the square root of Simpson's diversity index across productive rearrangements. Entries here come from immuneACCESS through TCRdb and include only in-frame sequences with V and J called. Some clones fail to appear in such tables; in the studies checked, an unresolved V gene covers under half of the shortfall, and the cause of the remainder is unknown. V and J calls and clone size are those listed in that table; D and trimming were worked out from the DNA. The sample table lists about 190,000 clones, 75% to 90% of them with a count of one. 6% to 7% of the sample rests with the top ten.

Each collaborating institution followed its own protocols to collect whole blood in K2EDTA tubes. For TCRbeta analysis, collaborators shipped samples as frozen whole blood, isolated PBMCs, or DNA extracted from either of those sample types. The TCR was taken from a woman aged 40 to 50 with acute or convalescent COVID-19. Sequenced input: peripheral blood. The V and J segments used are TRBV12-3 or TRBV12-4 and TRBJ2-1; TRBD2 is a weak D gene call, 5 bases matching. The CDR3 sequence is CASSPTSNEQFF. The nucleotides read TGTGCCAGCAGTCCCACTAGCAATGAGCAGTTCTTC.